This T cell receptor beta chain was documented in a study of breast tumors, draining lymph nodes, adjacent tissues. The CDR3 is 18 amino acids. The J segment lost 5 bases and the V segment lost 2 bases, leaving 12 bases of the junction unmatched. Germline V gene lookup returns CDR1 ENHRY and CDR2 SYGVKD. TCRdb reprocessed the multiplex PCR reads via MiXCR and lists one record per CDR3 protein. The sample records under 80,000 distinct CDR3 sequences, over 40% being singletons. This clonotype showed up many times. Sample: breast tumor tissue. This chain joins TRBV10-3 and TRBJ2-1; 10 bases fit TRBD2. This TCR came from a female donor with breast cancer. Some clones in this sample may be carry-over from other donors' samples. The CDR3 reads CAISERLETSGRHNEQFF. Written as DNA, the CDR3 is TGTGCCATCAGTGAGCGGCTCGAGACTAGCGGGCGACACAATGAGCAGTTCTTC.